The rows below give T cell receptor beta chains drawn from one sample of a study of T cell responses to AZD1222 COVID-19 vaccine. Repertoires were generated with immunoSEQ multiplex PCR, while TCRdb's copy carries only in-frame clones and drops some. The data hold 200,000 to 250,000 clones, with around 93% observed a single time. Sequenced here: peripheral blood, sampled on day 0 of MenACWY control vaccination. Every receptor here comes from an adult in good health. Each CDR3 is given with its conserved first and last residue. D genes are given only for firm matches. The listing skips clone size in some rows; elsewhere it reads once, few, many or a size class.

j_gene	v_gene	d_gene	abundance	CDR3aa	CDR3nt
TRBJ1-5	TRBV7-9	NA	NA	CASSLAGFRQPQHF	TGTGCCAGCAGCTTAGCAGGTTTTAGGCAGCCCCAGCATTTT
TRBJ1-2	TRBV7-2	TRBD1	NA	CASSLVTGGLGYTF	TGTGCCAGCAGCTTAGTAACAGGGGGTCTTGGCTACACCTTC
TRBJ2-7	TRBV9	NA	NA	CASSVGPETYEQYF	TGTGCCAGCAGCGTAGGTCCGGAGACCTACGAGCAGTACTTC
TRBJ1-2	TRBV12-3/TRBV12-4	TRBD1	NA	CASSSHRGRRTF	TGTGCCAGCAGTTCCCACAGGGGGCGTCGCACCTTC
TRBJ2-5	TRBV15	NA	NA	CATSRDSRQETQYF	TGTGCCACCAGCAGAGATAGCAGGCAAGAGACCCAGTACTTC
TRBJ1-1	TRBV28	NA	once	CASSSAAYTEAFF	TGTGCCAGCAGTTCAGCCGCATACACTGAAGCTTTCTTT
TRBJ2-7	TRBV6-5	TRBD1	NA	CASSYSPWTGTGEQYF	TGTGCCAGCAGTTACTCTCCTTGGACAGGGACCGGCGAGCAGTACTTC
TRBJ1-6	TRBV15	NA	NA	CATRSGFSSYNSPLHF	TGTGCCACCCGGTCGGGATTTAGCTCCTATAATTCACCCCTCCACTTT
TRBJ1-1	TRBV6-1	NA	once	CASSEQGLNTEAFF	TGTGCCAGCAGTGAACAGGGTTTGAACACTGAAGCTTTCTTT
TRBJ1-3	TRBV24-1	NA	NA	CATSDLMGTSGNTIYF	TGTGCCACCAGTGATTTGATGGGGACCTCTGGAAACACCATATATTTT
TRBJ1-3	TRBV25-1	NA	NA	CASKGLFSGNTIYF	TGTGCCAGCAAGGGCCTTTTCTCTGGAAACACCATATATTTT
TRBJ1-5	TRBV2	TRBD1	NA	CASSGTGGRIEPQHF	TGTGCCAGCAGTGGGACAGGGGGCCGGATTGAGCCCCAGCATTTT
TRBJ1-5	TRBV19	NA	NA	CASSIGHQRADQPQHF	TGTGCCAGTAGTATAGGACACCAAAGGGCGGATCAGCCCCAGCATTTT
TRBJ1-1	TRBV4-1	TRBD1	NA	CASSPGQGPANTEAFF	TGCGCCAGCAGCCCGGGACAGGGGCCCGCGAACACTGAAGCTTTCTTT
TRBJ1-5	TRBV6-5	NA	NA	CASTQEGVEHF	TGTGCCAGCACCCAGGAAGGGGTCGAGCATTTT
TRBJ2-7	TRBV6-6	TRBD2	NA	CASSYLAGGSYEQYF	TGTGCCAGCAGTTACTTAGCGGGGGGGTCCTACGAGCAGTACTTC
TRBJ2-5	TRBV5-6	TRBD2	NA	CASSPGLAIRETQYF	TGTGCCAGCAGCCCTGGACTAGCAATCAGAGAGACCCAGTACTTC
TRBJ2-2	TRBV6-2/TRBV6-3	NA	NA	CASSYQIGTGELFF	TGTGCCAGCAGTTACCAAATTGGAACCGGGGAGCTGTTTTTT
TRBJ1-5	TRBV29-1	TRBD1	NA	CSAGDSQDQPQHF	TGCAGCGCTGGGGACAGCCAGGATCAGCCCCAGCATTTT
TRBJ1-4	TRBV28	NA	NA	CASTESGYNEKLFF	TGTGCCAGCACCGAATCAGGTTATAATGAAAAACTGTTTTTT
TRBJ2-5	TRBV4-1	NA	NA	CASSQDRGIETQYF	TGCGCCAGCAGCCAAGATCGGGGGATTGAGACCCAGTACTTC
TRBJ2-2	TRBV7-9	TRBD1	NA	CASSQRTGENTGELFF	TGTGCCAGCAGCCAGAGGACAGGGGAGAACACCGGGGAGCTGTTTTTT
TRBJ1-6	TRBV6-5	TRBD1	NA	CASSTQTGNNSPLHF	TGTGCCAGCAGCACCCAGACAGGGAATAATTCACCCCTCCACTTT
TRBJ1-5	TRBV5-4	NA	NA	CASSLEARTPESF	TGTGCCAGCAGCTTGGAGGCGCGCACCCCGGAAAGTTTT
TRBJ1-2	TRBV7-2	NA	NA	CASSLVAPDHNYGYTF	TGTGCCAGCAGCTTAGTAGCCCCAGATCATAACTATGGCTACACCTTC
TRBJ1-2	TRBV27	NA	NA	CASSLSGAKGYTF	TGTGCCAGCAGTTTATCAGGGGCGAAAGGCTACACCTTC
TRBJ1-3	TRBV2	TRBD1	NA	CARTDRAGNTIYF	TGTGCCAGAACGGACAGGGCGGGAAACACCATATATTTT
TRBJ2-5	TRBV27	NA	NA	CASSLEGTQETQYF	TGTGCCAGCAGTTTAGAGGGGACCCAAGAGACCCAGTACTTC
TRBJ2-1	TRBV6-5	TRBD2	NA	CASSHASGGQNEQFF	TGTGCCAGCAGTCACGCTAGCGGGGGGCAAAATGAGCAGTTCTTC
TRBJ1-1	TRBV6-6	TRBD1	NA	CASTPRGSGNTEAFF	TGTGCCAGCACTCCCAGGGGGTCGGGGAACACTGAAGCTTTCTTT
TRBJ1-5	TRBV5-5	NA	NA	CASSLAPSNQPQHF	TGTGCCAGCAGCTTGGCGCCCAGCAATCAGCCCCAGCATTTT
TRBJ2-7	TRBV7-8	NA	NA	CASSLEGGQYF	TGTGCCAGCAGCTTAGAAGGTGGGCAGTACTTC
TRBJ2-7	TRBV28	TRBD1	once	CASSWAQGASSYEQYF	TGTGCCAGCAGTTGGGCCCAGGGGGCTAGCTCCTACGAGCAGTACTTC
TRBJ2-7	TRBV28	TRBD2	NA	CASSSLLAGSSYEQYF	TGTGCCAGCAGTTCCCTCCTAGCGGGGAGCTCCTACGAGCAGTACTTC
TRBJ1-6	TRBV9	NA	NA	CASQSSSYNSPLHF	TGTGCCAGCCAGTCGAGCTCCTATAATTCACCCCTCCACTTT
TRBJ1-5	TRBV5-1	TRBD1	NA	CASSSTGGLDQPQHF	TGCGCCAGCAGCTCGACAGGGGGCCTGGATCAGCCCCAGCATTTT
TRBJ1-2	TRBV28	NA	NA	CASSKDGPYGYTF	TGTGCCAGCAGTAAGGACGGGCCCTATGGCTACACCTTC
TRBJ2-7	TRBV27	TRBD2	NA	CASSPGGVYEQYF	TGTGCCAGCAGCCCCGGGGGGGTCTACGAGCAGTACTTC
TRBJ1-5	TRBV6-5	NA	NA	CASSYSGQRDQPQHF	TGTGCCAGCAGTTATTCCGGACAGAGGGACCAGCCCCAGCATTTT